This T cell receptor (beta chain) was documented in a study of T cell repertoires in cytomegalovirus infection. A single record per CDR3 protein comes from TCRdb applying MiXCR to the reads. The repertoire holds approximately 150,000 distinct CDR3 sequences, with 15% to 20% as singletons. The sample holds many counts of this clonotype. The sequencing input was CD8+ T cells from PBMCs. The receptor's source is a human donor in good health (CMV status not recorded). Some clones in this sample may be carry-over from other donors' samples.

The CDR3 region is CASSLGRLRGPADNEQFF. The CDR3 DNA is TGTGCCAGCAGCTTAGGCCGGCTACGAGGTCCTGCCGACAATGAGCAGTTCTTC. V usage is TRBV7-2 and J usage is TRBJ2-1, with no clear D. The ends were cut back, 1 base at V and 5 bases at J, with 21 bases in the middle. Germline-derived CDR1 and CDR2 are SGHTA and FQGNSA. The CDR3 totals 18 residues.